The T cell receptor (beta chain) under discussion was sequenced for a study of T cells after yellow fever vaccination. Study conclusions and caveats: It was the secondary response that reached its peak faster, day 5 versus 15, but it was weaker. Subsequent booster samples again held most clones from primary vaccination (96% CD4, about 90% CD8).

This clonotype was observed a handful of times. Its antigen is unidentified. V gave up 0 bases and J gave up 6 bases, with 11 bases separating them. The CDR3 totals 14 residues. The germline V gene encodes CDR1 DFQATT and CDR2 SNEGSKA (reference sequence). For TCR, cDNA came from 5'RACE template switching, which added a universal primer site and UMIs. Via MiXCR, TCRdb re-called the 5' RACE reads, giving one row per CDR3 protein. The profile covers 300,000 to 350,000 distinct CDR3 sequences, with 3.5% to 4.5% appearing a single time and roughly a quarter taken by the ten largest. V is TRBV20-1 and J is TRBJ1-4; tentative D call: TRBD1 (5 bases). The sequence was collected from a man aged 18 to 35 who received the YFV17D yellow fever vaccine. This specimen consisted of PBMCs, obtained 5 days after the yellow fever booster vaccination. This CDR3 reads CSAREGGEDEKLFF. The CDR3 nucleotides are TGCAGTGCTAGAGAAGGAGGGGAGGATGAAAAACTGTTTTTT.